This TCR beta chain appears in the sequencing data of a study of T cell responses to AZD1222 COVID-19 vaccine. Of note for this clone: Its specificity is not known.

Study-wide findings and caveats: Two AZD1222 administrations were followed by greater Spike-specific TCR breadth and depth. Only a handful of AZD1222 recipients, several in all, had baseline seropositivity.

The CDR3 loop spans 14 amino acids. V was clipped by 4 bases and J by 11 bases, with 15 bases between them. Germline values: CDR1 LGHDT, CDR2 YNNKEL (reference sequence). Sequencing used immunoSEQ multiplex PCR; TCRdb keeps in-frame clones, though not all of them. The sample has approximately 130,000 clones, roughly 88% seen once; the top ten hold about 25%. The TCR comes from an adult who received the AZD1222 COVID-19 vaccine. The rearrangement links TRBV3-1 (or the pseudogene TRBV3-2) to TRBJ1-6, with a possible D match to TRBD1 (6 bases). Here the sequenced sample was peripheral blood, taken 28 days after the second AZD1222 dose. In DNA, the CDR3 is TGTGCCAGCAGCCCCCTCAGTCGGGGGCCACCCCTCCACTTT. Translation gives CASSPLSRGPPLHF.